These 27 T cell receptor beta chains were all obtained from the same sample, sequenced in a study of graft-versus-host responses after intestinal transplantation. Some clones are missing from TCRdb's copy, which holds only in-frame ones; the method was immunoSEQ multiplex PCR. The data hold roughly 92,000 clones, with roughly nine tenths observed a single time. For these receptors, no antigen is known. This specimen was unstimulated CD4+ T cells sorted from spleen or lymph node cells, taken before intestinal transplant. The receptors were sampled from a human donor who received an intestinal transplant.

The V and J genes are TRBV1 and TRBJ2-2; the DNA was not used to check the table's D call, TRBD2. TRBV1 is a pseudogene. The CDR3 loop spans 11 amino acids. Here the CDR3 reads CTSSTFRGAVF. CDR3 nucleotides: TGCACCAGCAGCACCTTCCGGGGAGCTGTTTTT.

This chain joins TRBV28 and TRBJ1-6; TRBD1 agrees at 12 bases. After removal of 10 bases from V and 10 bases from J, the junction contained 2 bases not matched to a gene. The CDR3 sequence is 12 residues long. Looked up from germline, CDR1 is MDHEN and CDR2 is SYDVKM. This CDR3 is CATGTGGSPLHF. CDR3 nucleotides: TGTGCCACCGGGACAGGGGGCTCACCCCTCCACTTT.

The V and J genes are TRBV5-5 and TRBJ1-5; the D gene is possibly TRBD1 (6 bases). Germline CDR1 reads SGHKS; CDR2 reads YYEKEE (reference sequence). Trimming removed 2 bases from V and 5 bases from J, with 11 bases in between. The CDR3 totals 14 residues. The CDR3 loop reads CASSFLQGDQPQHF. The CDR3 bases are TGTGCCAGCAGCTTCCTACAGGGCGATCAGCCCCAGCATTTT.

The chain joins TRBV6-1 to TRBJ1-1; 7 nucleotides agree with TRBD1. The CDR3 has 15 residues. CDR1 MNHNS and CDR2 SASEGT come from the germline V gene. Trimming cost V 7 bases and J 2 bases; bases outside gene matches: 10. The DNA of the CDR3 is TGTGCCAGCACTCCGGACAGGACGTCAAACACTGAAGCTTTCTTT. Encoded protein: CASTPDRTSNTEAFF.

This chain links TRBV6-1 with TRBJ1-2; TRBD1 matches 10 bases. V dropped 7 bases and J dropped 4; count of bases not matched to a gene: 9. The CDR3 has 15 amino acids. Germline CDR1 and CDR2: MNHNS and SASEGT. The CDR3: CASTPGGQGIYGYTF. CDR3 coding DNA: TGTGCCAGCACTCCTGGGGGACAGGGGATCTATGGCTACACCTTC.

The V call is TRBV6-1, the J call TRBJ1-5, with D possibly matching TRBD1 (5 bases). Germline assignment: CDR1 MNHNS and CDR2 SASEGT. V lost 8 bases and J lost 6, with 20 bases in between. The CDR3 is made up of 15 amino acids. CDR3 loop: CASGLQRQLSQPQHF. For the CDR3, the DNA is TGTGCCAGCGGCCTTCAGAGACAGCTCAGTCAGCCCCAGCATTTT.

The genes are TRBV6-1 and TRBJ1-5; TRBD1 matches 9 bases. This CDR3 contains 16 residues. With 4 bases clipped from V and 0 bases from J, the junction kept 4 bases outside the gene matches. Germline lookup yields CDR1 MNHNS and CDR2 SASEGT. This chain's CDR3 is CASSGTGVVSNQPQHF. As DNA, the CDR3 is TGTGCCAGCAGTGGGACAGGGGTGGTTAGCAATCAGCCCCAGCATTTT.

This rearrangement joins TRBV4-1 to TRBJ1-2, with D uncertain. V was cut by 1 base and J by 4 bases, with 4 bases left in between. CDR3 length: 12 amino acids. Germline V CDR1 and CDR2: MGHRA, YSYEKL. CDR3 protein: CASSQASYGYTF. In DNA, the CDR3 is TGCGCCAGCAGCCAAGCCAGCTATGGCTACACCTTC.

This chain links TRBV2 with TRBJ1-1; tentatively, D is TRBD1 (6 bases). Germline V CDR1 and CDR2: SNHLY, FYNNEI. This CDR3 is 15 amino acids long. The germline V and J ends were trimmed by 3 bases and 6 bases, with 17 bases remaining between them. DNA for the CDR3: TGTGCCAGCAGTGACCTTGGGGCAGGGGACGCTGAAGCTTTCTTT. Amino acid sequence: CASSDLGAGDAEAFF.

The rearrangement joins TRBV2 to TRBJ2-7, with D possibly matching TRBD1 (5 bases). The CDR3 runs to 13 residues. Germline values: CDR1 SNHLY, CDR2 FYNNEI. V lost 1 base, J lost 4 bases, and 8 bases lay in between. CDR3 sequence (DNA): TGTGCCAGCAGTGAAGGCGACAGATACGAGCAGTACTTC. Amino acid sequence: CASSEGDRYEQYF.

V gene TRBV7-3 combines with J gene TRBJ2-3; D remains ambiguous. The germline V and J ends were trimmed by 5 bases and 1 base, with 13 bases remaining between them. The CDR3 is 15 residues long. Looked up from germline, CDR1 is SGHTA and CDR2 is FQGTGA. In DNA, the CDR3 is TGTGCCAGCAGCCTCGGAGACGGCCGCACAGATACGCAGTATTTT. Its translation is CASSLGDGRTDTQYF.

V is TRBV19 and J is TRBJ2-1; 12 nucleotides agree with TRBD2. The germline CDR1 and CDR2 sequences are LNHDA and SQIVND (reference sequence). There are 15 residues in the CDR3. The ends lost 5 bases at V and 8 bases at J; junction bases unmatched: 7. The CDR3 region has the DNA TGTGCCAGTAGTCCAGCTAGCGGGGGGGGCTATGAGCAGTTCTTC. Encoded protein: CASSPASGGGYEQFF.

The chain carries TRBV12-5 and TRBJ1-6; 10 bases are shared with TRBD1. Germline V lookup: CDR1 LGHNT, CDR2 FRNRAP. This CDR3 has 15 amino acids. Losses at the gene ends were 6 bases for V and 5 bases for J; bases not matched to a gene: 4. The CDR3 region is CASGEGQGHNSPLHF. As DNA, the CDR3 is TGTGCTAGTGGCGAGGGACAGGGGCATAATTCACCCCTCCACTTT.

This rearrangement joins TRBV6-1 to TRBJ2-3; D may be TRBD2 (6 bases). Trimming removed 0 bases at V and 4 bases at J, with 14 bases between. Germline CDR1 reads MNHNS; CDR2 reads SASEGT. The CDR3 totals 16 residues. CDR3 in DNA: TGTGCCAGCAGTGAAGCGGCGCGGGGAGTTGCAGATACGCAGTATTTT. Its translation: CASSEAARGVADTQYF.

CDR3 residues: CASSSPGQTNEKLFF. The CDR3 nucleotides read TGTGCCAGCAGCTCCCCAGGACAGACTAATGAAAAACTGTTTTTT. This sequence joins TRBV9 and TRBJ1-4, with D perhaps TRBD1 (6 bases). The CDR3 extends over 15 amino acids. In germline, CDR1 is SGDLS, CDR2 YYNGEE. V shed 4 bases and J shed 2 bases, with 12 bases lying between them.

The rearrangement joins TRBV5-1 to TRBJ1-1; a weak D match, TRBD1 (6 bases). Germline CDR1 and CDR2: SGHRS and YFSETQ. The CDR3 length is 19 residues. Trimming stripped 4 bases from V and 2 bases from J, with 27 bases between. The CDR3 here is CASSIPGSPRGAINTEAFF. The CDR3 DNA follows: TGCGCCAGCAGCATACCCGGTTCCCCCCGGGGGGCCATCAACACTGAAGCTTTCTTT.

The V and J genes are TRBV29-1 and TRBJ2-1; D not resolved. The germline V gene has CDR1 SQVTM and CDR2 ANQGSEA. The CDR3 length is 15 residues. The ends were cut back, 7 bases at V and 6 bases at J, with 22 bases in the middle. CDR3 in amino acids: CSARRVVQVTNEQFF. The CDR3 DNA follows: TGCAGCGCCCGCCGTGTAGTTCAAGTAACCAATGAGCAGTTCTTC.

This chain uses TRBV10-3 with TRBJ1-1; no clear D. The germline V and J ends were trimmed by 6 bases and 1 base, with 3 bases remaining between them. This CDR3 comprises 11 residues. Germline V gene data show CDR1 as ENHRY and CDR2 as SYGVKD. The CDR3 bases are TGTGCCATCAGCGGGAACACTGAAGCTTTCTTT. As protein: CAISGNTEAFF.

This chain links TRBV2 with TRBJ2-5, with no clear D. V shed 6 bases and J shed 0 bases, with 20 bases lying between them. This CDR3 has 17 residues. Germline-derived CDR1 and CDR2 are SNHLY and FYNNEI. The CDR3 DNA follows: TGTGCCAGCAGACGCGGTCGCTGGAATCTGTACCAAGAGACCCAGTACTTC. It yields the protein CASRRGRWNLYQETQYF.

This clone was detected a few times. The chain couples TRBV5-1 to TRBJ2-7; TRBD2 agrees at 12 bases. The CDR3 has 16 amino acids. The V segment lost 3 bases and the J segment 3 bases; nucleotides outside the gene matches: 7. CDR1 and CDR2 (germline): SGHRS, YFSETQ. The CDR3 region is CASSSQPTSGGYEQYF. CDR3 in DNA: TGCGCCAGCAGCTCCCAACCGACTAGCGGGGGCTACGAGCAGTACTTC.

The gene calls are TRBV18 and TRBJ2-7; 7 bases agree with TRBD2. Losses at the gene ends were 3 bases for V and 3 bases for J; bases not matched to a gene: 5. The CDR3 runs 14 residues. CDR1 is KGHSH, CDR2 LQKENI, per germline. The CDR3, as DNA: TGTGCCAGCTCACCGGGGGAGGGGAACTACGAGCAGTACTTC. This sequence encodes CASSPGEGNYEQYF.

This chain links TRBV18 with TRBJ1-3; tentative D call: TRBD1 (5 bases). Trimming removed 3 bases from V and 0 bases from J, with 12 bases in between. This CDR3 region has 16 residues. The V gene's germline CDR1 is KGHSH and CDR2 LQKENI. CDR3 region: CASSPSQANSGNTIYF. CDR3 in DNA: TGTGCCAGCTCACCTTCACAGGCCAACTCTGGAAACACCATATATTTT.

The chain recombines TRBV7-9 with TRBJ1-5, with 7 bases fitting TRBD1. This CDR3 is 14 amino acids long. Unmatched junction bases numbered 4, after V lost 6 bases and J lost 2 bases. The germline V gene encodes CDR1 SEHNR and CDR2 FQNEAQ (reference sequence). DNA of the CDR3: TGTGCCAGCAGTCAAGACAGGGGCAATCAGCCCCAGCATTTT. It translates to CASSQDRGNQPQHF.

The J gene is TRBJ1-5, the V gene TRBV10-2, with D uncertain. The V and J ends lost 4 bases and 5 bases respectively, with 9 bases between them. Germline CDR1 and CDR2: WSHSY and SAAADI. The CDR3 is 13 amino acids. CDR3 DNA: TGCGCCAGCAGTGGAGGAGAACATCAGCCCCAGCATTTT. It translates to CASSGGEHQPQHF.

V usage is TRBV5-1 and J usage is TRBJ1-3, with TRBD1 identical over 10 bases. The V segment lost 5 bases and the J segment 1 base; nucleotides outside the gene matches: 9. Germline CDR1 SGHRS, CDR2 YFSETQ. This CDR3 spans 17 amino acids. DNA for the CDR3: TGCGCCAGCAGTTACCAGACAGGGGGCGTTTCTGGAAACACCATATATTTT. Protein: CASSYQTGGVSGNTIYF. Supplemented by reference TRBV5-1 and TRBJ1-3, the full variable domain reads KAGVTQTPRYLIKTRGQQVTLSCSPISGHRSVSWYQQTPGQGLQFLFEYFSETQRNKGNFPGRFSGRQFSNSRSEMNVSTLELGDSALYLCASSYQTGGVSGNTIYFGEGSWLTVV.

The chain employs TRBV2 and TRBJ2-7, with 11 positions matching TRBD1. V lost 1 base and J lost 3; bases outside the gene matches: 2. This CDR3 spans 15 amino acids. Per the germline V gene, CDR1 is SNHLY and CDR2 is FYNNEI. The CDR3 here is CASSEGGTGGYEQYF. The CDR3, as DNA: TGTGCCAGCAGTGAAGGGGGGACAGGGGGCTACGAGCAGTACTTC.

This rearrangement joins TRBV6-6 to TRBJ1-6; TRBD1 might be the D (6 bases). V lost 6 bases to trimming and J lost 7 bases, with 13 bases between them. Germline CDR1 and CDR2: MNHNY and SVGAGI (reference sequence). This CDR3 has 14 amino acids. The chain's CDR3 is CASRETGNNSPLHF. The CDR3 DNA reads TGTGCCAGCAGGGAAACAGGGAACAATTCACCCCTCCACTTT.